These 24 T cell receptor beta chains were all obtained from the same sample, sequenced in a study of cytomegalovirus exposure and HLA in healthy donors. The PCR contained 60 Vbeta and 13 Jbeta primers. The table came from immunoSEQ multiplex PCR; TCRdb's copy has only in-frame clones and leaves some out. Recorded for this sample: around 140,000 clones. The sequenced sample consisted of PBMCs. These receptors all stem from a woman in her forties in good health and CMV-seropositive.

The V call is TRBV10-3, the J call TRBJ1-1; a weak D match, TRBD1 (5 bases). The V gene's germline CDR1 is ENHRY and CDR2 SYGVKD. The CDR3 consists of 15 residues. Trimming removed 6 bases at V and 7 bases at J, with 21 bases between. The CDR3 nucleotides read TGTGCCATCAGGGAGATCCAGGGTCAACCCAATGAAGCTTTCTTT. Translation: CAIREIQGQPNEAFF.

The chain uses TRBV5-5 and TRBJ1-5; no definite D call. Per germline, CDR1 SGHKS and CDR2 YYEKEE (reference sequence). This CDR3 comprises 15 residues. Trimming shortened V by 0 bases and J by 6 bases, and 13 bases separated the two germline ends. The DNA of the CDR3 is TGTGCCAGCAGCTTGGACCCGGGTGGCGTTCAGCCCCAGCATTTT. Translation gives CASSLDPGGVQPQHF.

The chain is built from TRBV5-1 and TRBJ1-2, with 7 nucleotides matching TRBD1. CDR3 size: 15 residues. Losses at the gene ends were 0 bases for V and 7 bases for J; bases not matched to a gene: 9. Germline V lookup: CDR1 SGHRS, CDR2 YFSETQ. The CDR3 is CASSLGRRGSGGYTF. CDR3 sequence (DNA): TGCGCCAGCAGCTTGGGGCGCAGGGGGTCGGGTGGCTACACCTTC.

The chain has TRBV28 and TRBJ2-7; tentative D call: TRBD1 (6 bases). Germline V lookup: CDR1 MDHEN, CDR2 SYDVKM. CDR3 length: 12 residues. V was shortened by 7 bases and J by 6 bases, with 13 bases between the two germline ends. CDR3 coding DNA: TGTGCCAGCACGTTCAGGGGTCGCGAGCAGTACTTC. It yields the protein CASTFRGREQYF.

This CDR3 reads CSVGRRGETQYF. The CDR3 DNA reads as TGCAGCGTTGGTCGCAGGGGAGAGACCCAGTACTTC. The V and J genes are TRBV29-1 and TRBJ2-5, with D possibly being TRBD1 (6 bases). Trimming pared 4 bases from V and 4 bases from J, leaving 10 bases between. Germline V CDR1 and CDR2: SQVTM, ANQGSEA. The CDR3 consists of 12 residues. Combining the CDR3 with reference TRBV29-1 and TRBJ2-5 gives the whole variable domain SAVISQKPSRDICQRGTSLTIQCQVDSQVTMMFWYRQQPGQSLTLIATANQGSEATYESGFVIDKFPISRPNLTFSTLTVSNMSPEDSSIYLCSVGRRGETQYFGPGTRLLVL.

V is TRBV19 and J is TRBJ1-4, with 7 bases aligning to TRBD1. Germline V CDR1 and CDR2: LNHDA, SQIVND (reference sequence). The V and J ends lost 7 bases and 6 bases, in that order; junction bases with no gene match: 8. The CDR3 runs 14 residues. The CDR3 region is CASNPTGQDEKLFF. CDR3 in DNA: TGTGCCAGTAACCCGACAGGGCAGGATGAAAAACTGTTTTTT.

The chain has TRBV19 and TRBJ1-1; D perhaps matches TRBD1 (6 bases). The germline V gene encodes CDR1 LNHDA and CDR2 SQIVND (reference sequence). Trimming shortened V by 7 bases and J by 5 bases, and 20 bases separated the two germline ends. The CDR3 runs to 15 residues. CDR3 nucleotides: TGTGCCAGTAAGGTGGGCCAACAGGGTTGGACTGAAGCTTTCTTT. Encoded protein: CASKVGQQGWTEAFF.

This chain links TRBV28 with TRBJ2-1, with 7 positions matching TRBD2. This CDR3 has 16 amino acids. In germline, CDR1 is MDHEN, CDR2 SYDVKM. V lost 5 bases to trimming and J lost 1 base; unmatched junction nucleotides: 8. CDR3 loop: CASSPPGGSSYNEQFF. Here the CDR3 DNA reads TGTGCCAGCAGTCCCCCCGGGGGGAGTTCCTACAATGAGCAGTTCTTC.

DNA of the CDR3: TGTGCCAGCAGTCCCGGGACTAGTAACTCCTACGAGCAGTACTTC. Amino acid sequence: CASSPGTSNSYEQYF. This chain links TRBV11-2 with TRBJ2-7; 8 bases map to TRBD2. V lost 6 bases to trimming and J lost 0 bases; unmatched junction nucleotides: 7. CDR3 size: 15 residues. Germline V gene lookup returns CDR1 SGHAT and CDR2 FQNNGV.

The V gene is TRBV18, the J gene TRBJ2-7, with D possibly matching TRBD2 (5 bases). CDR1 KGHSH and CDR2 LQKENI come from the germline V gene. The CDR3 runs 13 residues. Trimming removed 6 bases from V and 3 bases from J, with 12 bases in between. The CDR3 spells CASSQDRGYEQYF. The CDR3, as DNA: TGTGCCAGCTCGCAGGACCGGGGCTACGAGCAGTACTTC.

V is TRBV6-5 and J is TRBJ1-5; weak D call: TRBD1 (6 bases). Deletions cut 6 bases from V and 3 bases from J, with 12 bases between. Per the germline V gene, CDR1 is MNHEY and CDR2 is SVGAGI. The CDR3 runs 14 residues. Here the CDR3 DNA reads TGTGCCAGCAGCGGTCGACAGGACAATCAGCCCCAGCATTTT. Translated, it gives CASSGRQDNQPQHF.

The chain uses TRBV9 and TRBJ2-5; 8 bases are a match to TRBD2. CDR1 is SGDLS, CDR2 YYNGEE, per germline. The ends lost 3 bases at V and 1 base at J; junction bases unmatched: 5. This CDR3 is built from 15 residues. CDR3 region: CASSGSGSGQETQYF. Written as DNA, the CDR3 is TGTGCCAGCAGCGGAAGCGGGAGTGGCCAAGAGACCCAGTACTTC.

The genes are TRBV7-9 and TRBJ2-7; 13 positions agree with TRBD2. There are 17 residues in the CDR3. Germline V gives CDR1 SEHNR, CDR2 FQNEAQ (reference sequence). The V and J ends lost 1 base and 3 bases, in that order; junction bases with no gene match: 6. CDR3 amino acids: CASSLGGLAGAYYEQYF. CDR3 nucleotide sequence: TGTGCCAGCAGCTTAGGCGGACTAGCGGGAGCGTACTACGAGCAGTACTTC.

The genes are TRBV2 and TRBJ1-2, with TRBD1 matching over 9 bases. Looked up from germline, CDR1 is SNHLY and CDR2 is FYNNEI. V dropped 6 bases and J dropped 3; count of bases not matched to a gene: 5. This CDR3 spans 14 amino acids. In DNA, the CDR3 is TGTGCCAGCAGGGGGGACAGGGTTCACTATGGCTACACCTTC. Translation: CASRGDRVHYGYTF. Full variable domain (missing parts from reference TRBV2 and TRBJ1-2): EPEVTQTPSHQVTQMGQEVILRCVPISNHLYFYWYRQILGQKVEFLVSFYNNEISEKSEIFDDQFSVERPDGSNFTLKIRSTKLEDSAMYFCASRGDRVHYGYTFGSGTRLTVV.

This chain joins TRBV29-1 and TRBJ1-1, with TRBD1 matching 7 bases. Germline-derived CDR1 and CDR2 are SQVTM and ANQGSEA. The CDR3 length is 12 residues. Trimming at V came to 7 bases and at J to 4 bases, leaving 6 bases not matched to a gene. The CDR3 DNA reads TGCAGCGCGGTCGAGGGGGCCACTGAAGCTTTCTTT. Amino acids: CSAVEGATEAFF.

The gene calls are TRBV5-1 and TRBJ1-4; 9 bases map to TRBD1. The V segment lost 4 bases and the J segment 8 bases; nucleotides outside the gene matches: 12. Germline CDR1 SGHRS, CDR2 YFSETQ. CDR3 length: 16 residues. The CDR3 nucleotides read TGCGCCAGCAGCACTCGACAGGGGGAGATTCGGGAAAAACTGTTTTTT. Its translation is CASSTRQGEIREKLFF.

The genes are TRBV5-8 and TRBJ2-7, with 8 bases identical to TRBD1. V lost 0 bases, J lost 0 bases, and 2 bases stayed unmatched. There are 15 residues in the CDR3. Germline V lookup: CDR1 SGHTS, CDR2 YDEGEE. This CDR3 is CASSLAGQGSYEQYF. CDR3 DNA sequence: TGTGCCAGCAGCTTGGCAGGACAGGGCTCCTACGAGCAGTACTTC.

The chain carries TRBV28 and TRBJ1-3; no reliable D call. The germline V gene encodes CDR1 MDHEN and CDR2 SYDVKM. V was clipped by 3 bases and J by 0 bases, with 12 bases between them. This CDR3 spans 16 amino acids. The CDR3 nucleotides read TGTGCCAGCAGTTTCTCCGACCGCGGCTCTGGAAACACCATATATTTT. Residues: CASSFSDRGSGNTIYF.

This CDR3 reads CSVDPDRSSYNEQFF. The CDR3 DNA reads TGCAGCGTTGACCCGGATAGGAGCTCCTACAATGAGCAGTTCTTC. The genes are TRBV29-1 and TRBJ2-1; D uncertain. Looked up from germline, CDR1 is SQVTM and CDR2 is ANQGSEA. This CDR3 region has 15 residues. The V end lost 3 bases, the J end lost 0 bases, and 12 bases lay between the germline ends.

The chain employs TRBV28 and TRBJ2-6; 8 bases match TRBD1. V lost 5 bases, J lost 4 bases, and 4 bases stayed unmatched. This CDR3 contains 15 residues. Per germline, CDR1 MDHEN and CDR2 SYDVKM. This CDR3 reads CASSGQGSGANVLTF. The CDR3 bases are TGTGCCAGCAGTGGACAGGGATCAGGGGCCAACGTCCTGACTTTC.

V usage is TRBV19 and J usage is TRBJ2-7; 9 bases match TRBD2. CDR3 size: 17 residues. Germline V gene sequence: CDR1 LNHDA, CDR2 SQIVND (reference sequence). The J segment lost 2 bases and the V segment lost 5 bases, leaving 13 bases of the junction unmatched. CDR3 in DNA: TGTGCCAGTAGTCCCCGGAGTAGCGGGAGTCCCACCTACGAGCAGTACTTC. Amino acids: CASSPRSSGSPTYEQYF.

The V call is TRBV6-1, the J call TRBJ2-5; D is possibly TRBD1 (6 bases). The CDR3 consists of 15 residues. V was pared by 6 bases and J by 2 bases, with 16 bases between. Germline loops: CDR1 MNHNS, CDR2 SASEGT. The chain's CDR3 is CASRATGAYQETQYF. DNA of the CDR3: TGTGCCAGCAGAGCGACAGGAGCATATCAAGAGACCCAGTACTTC.

This sequence joins TRBV5-4 and TRBJ2-7; 15 bases line up with TRBD2. The CDR3 spans 17 residues. Germline-derived CDR1 and CDR2 are SGHNT and YYREEE (reference sequence). V trimming: 5 bases; J trimming: 6 bases; junction bases outside the gene matches: 12. Here the CDR3 reads CASSPWTSGRVSAEQYF. The CDR3 nucleotides read TGTGCCAGCAGTCCCTGGACTAGCGGGAGGGTATCGGCCGAGCAGTACTTC. Together with reference TRBV5-4 and TRBJ2-7, the CDR3 gives the full variable domain: ETGVTQSPTHLIKTRGQQVTLRCSSQSGHNTVSWYQQALGQGPQFIFQYYREEENGRGNFPPRFSGLQFPNYSSELNVNALELDDSALYLCASSPWTSGRVSAEQYFGPGTRLTVT.

The V gene is TRBV21-1, the J gene TRBJ1-2; the table gives TRBD1 as D, unverified against the DNA. TRBV21-1 is flagged as a pseudogene. This CDR3 region has 15 residues. The CDR3 DNA reads as TGTGCCAGCAGCATCCAGGACAGGGTTGGCTATGGCTACACCTTC. It is translated as CASSIQDRVGYGYTF.